This T cell receptor (beta chain) stems from a study of OX40 agonist ivuxolimab in advanced cancers. About the research overall: An agonistic anti-OX40 (CD134) antibody, ivuxolimab, was used to treat the patients. Mean age around 60 years, range 23 to 79; about 81% male.

The study, taken as a whole, reports: CD4+ and CD8+ blood T cells expanded clonally by week 6 at 0.1 to 3.0 mg/kg. At 0.1-3.0 mg/kg, partial responders had clonal expansion among the lowest observed.

The repertoire was sequenced with immunoSEQ multiplex PCR; TCRdb's copy has only in-frame clones and lacks some. This repertoire shows more than 50,000 clones, 90% found once; its top ten account for roughly 1.8%. Concerning this clone: Its antigen is unknown.

CDR3 length equals 12 residues. In germline, CDR1 is MDHEN, CDR2 SYDVKM. Sequenced here: CD4+ or CD8+ T cells sorted from blood, sampled in a trial of the OX40 agonist ivuxolimab. The clonotype comes from an adult with an advanced solid tumor such as melanoma, head and neck, liver or kidney cancer. V usage is TRBV28 and J usage is TRBJ2-7; D is perhaps TRBD2 (6 bases). The CDR3 region has the DNA TGTGTCGCGGGACCGGACTCCTACGAGCAGTACTTC. Its translation is CVAGPDSYEQYF.